The rows below give T cell receptor beta chains drawn from one sample of a study of T cell responses to AZD1222 COVID-19 vaccine. Method: immunoSEQ multiplex PCR; TCRdb's copy keeps in-frame clones and lacks some. Altogether 90,000 to 95,000 clones are present, 70% to 90% being singletons, with the ten largest covering 10% to 13%. The sample here was peripheral blood, taken on day 0 of AZD1222 vaccination. All receptors derive from an adult in good health. CDR3s include the opening cysteine and the closing phenylalanine or tryptophan.

V gene	J gene	CDR3 protein
TRBV21-1	TRBJ2-1	CASSKGGSTCEQFF
TRBV28	TRBJ2-7	CASMGLYEQYF
TRBV5-1	TRBJ2-1	CASSLRTGRDSEQFF
TRBV3-1/TRBV3-2	TRBJ2-1	CASSRQAAEGEQFF
TRBV2	TRBJ1-2	CASSEAVQYGYTF
TRBV7-6	TRBJ2-1	CASSLALAGTPPYNEQFF
TRBV3-1/TRBV3-2	TRBJ2-1	CASSQDLAGGRVQFF
TRBV6-5	TRBJ1-5	CASSSLPTAGNQPQHF
TRBV7-9	TRBJ2-5	CARPNWGGTTRQETQYF
TRBV6-1	TRBJ2-7	CASSERGRGTYEQYF
TRBV19	TRBJ2-1	CASSSPGQVRGEQFF
TRBV3-1/TRBV3-2	TRBJ1-5	CASSQGAAQPQHF
TRBV2	TRBJ1-4	CASSANLINRATNEKLFF
TRBV6-5	TRBJ1-2	CASGNYRGEGYTF
TRBV5-6	TRBJ1-1	CASSLYTSNTEAFF
TRBV5-6	TRBJ1-3	CASSLQGVRGNTIYF
TRBV6-6	TRBJ1-5	CASSYRENQPQHF
TRBV10-1	TRBJ2-1	CASSRDRADNEQFF
TRBV9	TRBJ1-1	CASSGTGRGGTEAFF
TRBV7-9	TRBJ1-3	CASSRSRGQGRTGNTIYF
TRBV19	TRBJ2-2	CASIRTRRTGELFF
TRBV19	TRBJ2-5	CASSIDTRETQYF
TRBV5-1	TRBJ1-1	CASSLSTTNTEAFF
TRBV4-1	TRBJ2-1	CASSQARVGGYNEQFF
TRBV19	TRBJ1-3	CASTTEGSRFGNTIYF
TRBV14	TRBJ1-1	CASSPTANTEAFF
TRBV30	TRBJ2-1	CAWSVTNLPNNEQFF
TRBV6-5	TRBJ1-1	CASSLGGWDTEAFF